The 28 T cell receptor beta chains below were found in one sample sequenced in a study of T cell responses to AZD1222 COVID-19 vaccine. Produced via immunoSEQ multiplex PCR; TCRdb's table is partial and in-frame only. The profile shows 180,000 or so clones, approximately 92% of them singletons. The sample here was peripheral blood, taken on day 0 of AZD1222 vaccination. All receptors come from an adult in good health.

The chain carries TRBV9 and TRBJ2-5; D is perhaps TRBD1 or TRBD2 (6 bases each). Germline V gene sequence: CDR1 SGDLS, CDR2 YYNGEE. The length of the CDR3 is 16 residues. Trimming took off 2 bases at V and 5 bases at J, with 19 bases between the two ends. CDR3 DNA: TGTGCCAGCAGCGTCTCCGGGGGCAGGGTCCAGGAGACCCAGTACTTC. Translation gives CASSVSGGRVQETQYF.

The V call is TRBV21-1, the J call TRBJ1-6; TRBD1 is taken as the D call from the table, unchecked against the DNA. TRBV21-1 is given as a pseudogene. This CDR3 has 14 amino acids. In DNA, the CDR3 is TGTGCCAGCAGCAGCCGGGACAGGCGTGAGACCCTCCACTTT. It encodes CASSSRDRRETLHF.

The chain joins TRBV15 to TRBJ2-7; D gene unclear. Trimming removed 6 bases from V and 0 bases from J, with 12 bases in between. CDR3 length: 14 amino acids. Germline loops: CDR1 LNHNV, CDR2 YYDKDF (reference sequence). The chain's CDR3 is CATSRLKSSYEQYF. CDR3 DNA sequence: TGTGCCACCAGTCGTTTGAAGTCCTCCTACGAGCAGTACTTC.

In this sample, this clone turned up a few times. The rearrangement joins TRBV2 to TRBJ2-7; TRBD2 might be the D (5 bases). The CDR3 has 11 amino acids. The germline CDR1 and CDR2 sequences are SNHLY and FYNNEI. Deletions cut 4 bases from V and 9 bases from J, with 10 bases between. The CDR3: CASSVATTQYF. DNA for the CDR3: TGTGCCAGCAGTGTGGCGACTACGCAGTACTTC.

The chain employs TRBV29-1 and TRBJ1-1; D remains unclear. The CDR3 length is 13 residues. From germline, CDR1 is SQVTM and CDR2 ANQGSEA. V shed 5 bases and J shed 0 bases, with 10 bases lying between them. This CDR3 is CSVMTTMNTEAFF. The CDR3 DNA follows: TGCAGCGTTATGACTACTATGAACACTGAAGCTTTCTTT.

The rearrangement links TRBV11-3 to TRBJ1-1; 7 bases match TRBD1. From germline, CDR1 is SGHNT and CDR2 YENEEA. This CDR3 is 12 amino acids long. V lost 4 bases to trimming and J lost 5 bases; unmatched junction nucleotides: 1. In DNA, the CDR3 is TGTGCCAGCAGCTCAGGGGGGACTGAAGCTTTCTTT. Its protein product is CASSSGGTEAFF.

The chain joins TRBV20-1 to TRBJ1-6; D is unresolved. The CDR3 is made up of 15 amino acids. V lost 3 bases, J lost 7 bases, and 16 bases lay in between. Germline CDR1 reads DFQATT; CDR2 reads SNEGSKA (reference sequence). The CDR3 DNA sequence: TGCAGTGCTAGTCCACCTAAAACCGACAATTCACCCCTCCACTTT. This codes for CSASPPKTDNSPLHF.

This chain links TRBV27 with TRBJ2-7, with D maybe TRBD1 (6 bases). The germline V and J ends were trimmed by 8 bases and 11 bases, with 13 bases remaining between them. Germline lookup yields CDR1 MNHEY and CDR2 SMNVEV (reference sequence). The CDR3 covers 10 residues. CDR3 protein: CASSAGAEYF. The CDR3 coding sequence is TGTGCCAGCTCCGCAGGGGCGGAGTACTTC.

This clone was picked up one time. The chain combines TRBV21-1 with TRBJ2-5; TRBD2 is the table's D call, not checked against the DNA. TRBV21-1 is recorded as a pseudogene. The CDR3 loop spans 12 amino acids. The CDR3 DNA follows: TGTGCCAGCAGGGGACTCCGGGAGACCCAGTACTTC. This sequence encodes CASRGLRETQYF.

This rearrangement joins TRBV28 to TRBJ1-2; the match to TRBD1 covers 8 bases. The J segment lost 2 bases and the V segment lost 5 bases, leaving 1 base of the junction unmatched. The CDR3 is made up of 13 amino acids. Per germline, CDR1 MDHEN and CDR2 SYDVKM. This chain's CDR3 is CASSGDRNYGYTF. Here the CDR3 DNA reads TGTGCCAGCAGTGGGGACAGGAACTATGGCTACACCTTC.

This clone was found once. The V call is TRBV18, the J call TRBJ1-5, with unresolved D. V was shortened by 1 base and J by 0 bases, with 7 bases between the two germline ends. Germline V gene data show CDR1 as KGHSH and CDR2 as LQKENI. This CDR3 comprises 15 residues. The CDR3 reads CASSPQWVSNQPQHF. CDR3 DNA sequence: TGTGCCAGCTCACCACAGTGGGTTAGCAATCAGCCCCAGCATTTT.

This clone was recorded once. The rearrangement uses TRBV12-3 or TRBV12-4 and TRBJ1-2; D might be TRBD1 (6 bases). Trimming left V 5 bases short and J 7 bases short, with 11 bases between. CDR3 length: 12 amino acids. Here the CDR3 reads CASSTGTLGYTF. In nucleotides, the CDR3 is TGTGCCAGCAGTACCGGGACACTTGGCTACACCTTC.

This rearrangement joins TRBV7-2 to TRBJ2-7, with D tentatively TRBD2 (5 bases). Trimming cost V 4 bases and J 0 bases, with 19 bases left between them. CDR1 is SGHTA, CDR2 FQGNSA, per germline. This CDR3 is built from 17 residues. The CDR3 sequence: CASSYALGVELSYEQYF. DNA for the CDR3: TGTGCCAGCAGCTACGCTCTCGGGGTAGAACTCTCCTACGAGCAGTACTTC. The full variable domain, with the rest looked up from reference TRBV7-2 and TRBJ2-7, is GAGVSQSPSNKVTEKGKDVELRCDPISGHTALYWYRQSLGQGLEFLIYFQGNSAPDKSGLPSDRFSAERTGGSVSTLTIQRTQQEDSAVYLCASSYALGVELSYEQYFGPGTRLTVT.

V usage is TRBV6-5 and J usage is TRBJ1-2, with TRBD1 matching over 10 bases. The V gene's germline CDR1 is MNHEY and CDR2 SVGAGI. J gave up 4 bases and V 5 bases, and 1 base lay outside the gene matches. This CDR3 spans 13 amino acids. Here the CDR3 reads CASSRQGAYGYTF. DNA of the CDR3: TGTGCCAGCAGTCGACAGGGGGCCTATGGCTACACCTTC.

The CDR3 DNA follows: TGTGCCAGCAGTTTATCGGACGGATTGAACACTGAAGCTTTCTTT. This translates into CASSLSDGLNTEAFF. This chain links TRBV27 with TRBJ1-1; D is unresolved. Germline assignment: CDR1 MNHEY and CDR2 SMNVEV (reference sequence). The CDR3 is 15 amino acids. V lost 0 bases, J lost 0 bases, and 8 bases lay in between.

This chain connects TRBV5-4 to TRBJ2-7, with a weak D call TRBD1 (5 bases). Trimming removed 4 bases at V and 4 bases at J, with 12 bases between. CDR3 length equals 13 residues. Per germline, CDR1 SGHNT and CDR2 YYREEE (reference sequence). CDR3 protein: CASSVGQDYEQYF. The CDR3, as DNA: TGTGCCAGCAGCGTAGGACAAGATTACGAGCAGTACTTC.

The chain couples TRBV14 to TRBJ1-1, with D perhaps matching TRBD1 (5 bases). CDR1 is SGHDN, CDR2 FVKESK, per germline. Trimming took 1 base from V and 5 from J, leaving 14 bases between them. This CDR3 is built from 15 residues. For the CDR3, the DNA is TGTGCCAGCAGCCAAGGGGGGACGTTTGGAACTGAAGCTTTCTTT. Amino acid sequence: CASSQGGTFGTEAFF. Combining the CDR3 with reference TRBV14 and TRBJ1-1 gives the whole variable domain EAGVTQFPSHSVIEKGQTVTLRCDPISGHDNLYWYRRVMGKEIKFLLHFVKESKQDESGMPNNRFLAERTGGTYSTLKVQPAELEDSGVYFCASSQGGTFGTEAFFGQGTRLTVV.

The chain has TRBV2 and TRBJ1-5, with TRBD1 as a possible D gene (6 bases). Trimming removed 7 bases from V and 2 bases from J, with 15 bases in between. This CDR3 is 15 amino acids long. CDR1 and CDR2 from the germline V gene are SNHLY and FYNNEI. In DNA, the CDR3 is TGTGCCAGCACCTTAGGACAGAATCGCAATCAGCCCCAGCATTTT. Its translation is CASTLGQNRNQPQHF.

V gene TRBV4-1 combines with J gene TRBJ1-2; D gene uncertain. V lost 4 bases, J lost 8 bases, and 11 bases lay in between. The germline gives CDR1 MGHRA, CDR2 YSYEKL. This CDR3 is built from 12 residues. The CDR3 spells CASSPDLGGYTF. In DNA, the CDR3 is TGCGCCAGCAGCCCGGACCTTGGAGGCTACACCTTC.

The genes are TRBV27 and TRBJ1-2; D gene unclear. The germline V and J ends were trimmed by 0 bases and 4 bases, with 9 bases remaining between them. The CDR3 spans 14 residues. Germline CDR1 reads MNHEY; CDR2 reads SMNVEV (reference sequence). The CDR3 DNA sequence: TGTGCCAGCAGTTTATCGGGGAGTTCCTATGGCTACACCTTC. This sequence encodes CASSLSGSSYGYTF.

The V and J genes are TRBV15 and TRBJ1-2; no reliable D call. Germline values: CDR1 LNHNV, CDR2 YYDKDF (reference sequence). The CDR3 sequence is 12 residues long. V was clipped by 0 bases and J by 8 bases, with 7 bases between them. In nucleotides, the CDR3 is TGTGCCACCAGCAGAGATCGGGGAGGCTACACCTTC. Translated: CATSRDRGGYTF. Full variable domain (rest looked up from reference TRBV15 and TRBJ1-2): DAMVIQNPRYQVTQFGKPVTLSCSQTLNHNVMYWYQQKSSQAPKLLFHYYDKDFNNEADTPDNFQSRRPNTSFCFLDIRSPGLGDTAMYLCATSRDRGGYTFGSGTRLTVV.

V is TRBV27 and J is TRBJ2-7; 10 positions agree with TRBD1. Trimming cost V 2 bases and J 3 bases; bases outside gene matches: 7. CDR1 and CDR2 from the germline V gene are MNHEY and SMNVEV (reference sequence). There are 16 residues in the CDR3. The CDR3 DNA is TGTGCCAGCAGTTTACCCGGGACAGGGGCCGTCTACGAGCAGTACTTC. This gives the protein CASSLPGTGAVYEQYF.

The chain is built from TRBV5-1 and TRBJ2-4, with a possible D match to TRBD1 (5 bases). The germline gives CDR1 SGHRS, CDR2 YFSETQ. Between the trimmed V and J ends, which lost 0 bases and 2 bases, there was a span of 12 bases. The CDR3 covers 16 residues. CDR3 region: CASSLVPDRTKNIQYF. The CDR3 nucleotides read TGCGCCAGCAGCTTGGTCCCTGACAGAACCAAAAACATTCAGTACTTC.

This clone occurred once. V usage is TRBV10-1 and J usage is TRBJ1-6, with D uncertain. This CDR3 is built from 13 residues. Looked up from germline, CDR1 is WNHNN and CDR2 is SYGVQD (reference sequence). The V and J ends lost 0 bases and 9 bases respectively, with 6 bases between them. CDR3 coding DNA: TGCGCCAGCAGTGAGTCGGTCCGTTCACCCCTCCACTTT. This sequence encodes CASSESVRSPLHF.

V and J are TRBV7-9 and TRBJ1-5; 9 nucleotides match TRBD1. V shed 2 bases and J 6 bases; nucleotides not matched to a gene: 5. This CDR3 has 15 residues. The germline gives CDR1 SEHNR, CDR2 FQNEAQ (reference sequence). The CDR3 region is CASSLSGDRAQPQHF. The CDR3 nucleotides read TGTGCCAGCAGCTTATCGGGGGACAGGGCTCAGCCCCAGCATTTT.

V is TRBV3-1 (or the pseudogene TRBV3-2) and J is TRBJ1-1; D not resolved. CDR3 length equals 12 residues. CDR1 and CDR2 (germline): LGHDT, YNNKEL (reference sequence). The V end was cut by 8 bases, the J end by 3 bases, with 10 bases between. In DNA form, the CDR3 reads TGTGCCAGCGGGTCTTTCGACACTGAAGCTTTCTTT. Translation gives CASGSFDTEAFF.

On this clone itself: Other DNA sequences in this sample translate to the same CDR3. The chain is built from TRBV27 and TRBJ1-1; D unclear. The CDR3 runs 14 residues. Germline V gives CDR1 MNHEY, CDR2 SMNVEV (reference sequence). V shed 3 bases and J shed 1 base, with 9 bases lying between them. The CDR3 bases are TGTGCCAGCAGTTTGTCCAGAGCGAACACTGAAGCTTTCTTT. It yields the protein CASSLSRANTEAFF.

In its sample, this clone was seen once. The V call is TRBV11-3, the J call TRBJ2-7; D not resolved. The germline CDR1 and CDR2 sequences are SGHNT and YENEEA. V was shortened by 5 bases and J by 5 bases, with 13 bases between the two germline ends. This CDR3 has 13 residues. The CDR3 region is CASSAQIGHEQYF. The CDR3 DNA reads as TGTGCCAGCAGCGCGCAAATAGGGCACGAGCAGTACTTC.